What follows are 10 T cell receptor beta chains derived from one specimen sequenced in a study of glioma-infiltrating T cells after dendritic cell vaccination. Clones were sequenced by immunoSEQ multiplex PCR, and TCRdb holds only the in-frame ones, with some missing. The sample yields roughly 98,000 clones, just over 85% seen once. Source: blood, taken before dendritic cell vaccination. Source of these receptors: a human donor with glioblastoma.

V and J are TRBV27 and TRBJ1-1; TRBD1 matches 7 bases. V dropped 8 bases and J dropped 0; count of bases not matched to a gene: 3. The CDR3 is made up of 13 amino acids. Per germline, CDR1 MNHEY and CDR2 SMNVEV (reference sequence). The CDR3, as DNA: TGTGCCAGCCGACAGGGATTGAACACTGAAGCTTTCTTT. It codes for CASRQGLNTEAFF.

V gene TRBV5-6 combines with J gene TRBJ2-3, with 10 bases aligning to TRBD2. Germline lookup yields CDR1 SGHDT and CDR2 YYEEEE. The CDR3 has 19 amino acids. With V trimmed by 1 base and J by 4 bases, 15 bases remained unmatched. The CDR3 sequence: CASSLSWASGSIQADTQYF. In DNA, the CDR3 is TGTGCCAGCAGCTTGTCCTGGGCTAGCGGGAGCATACAGGCAGATACGCAGTATTTT.

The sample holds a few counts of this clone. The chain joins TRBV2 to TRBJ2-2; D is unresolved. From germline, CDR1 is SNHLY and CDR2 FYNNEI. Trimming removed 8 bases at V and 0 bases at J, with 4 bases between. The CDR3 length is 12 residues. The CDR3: CASPTNTGELFF. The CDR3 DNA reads TGTGCCAGCCCCACGAACACCGGGGAGCTGTTTTTT.

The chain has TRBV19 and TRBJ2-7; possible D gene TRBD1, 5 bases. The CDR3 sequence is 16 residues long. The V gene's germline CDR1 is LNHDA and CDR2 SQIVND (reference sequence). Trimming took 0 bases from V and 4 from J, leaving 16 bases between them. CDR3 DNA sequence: TGTGCCAGTAGTATAGATATCGGAACAGGTGGGTACGAGCAGTACTTC. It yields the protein CASSIDIGTGGYEQYF.

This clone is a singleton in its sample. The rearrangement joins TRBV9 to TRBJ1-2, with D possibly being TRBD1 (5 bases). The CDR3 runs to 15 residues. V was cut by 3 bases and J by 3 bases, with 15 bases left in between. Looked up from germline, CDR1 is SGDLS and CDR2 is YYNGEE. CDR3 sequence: CASSAGTSGYYGYTF. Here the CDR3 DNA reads TGTGCCAGCAGCGCAGGGACTTCAGGTTACTATGGCTACACCTTC. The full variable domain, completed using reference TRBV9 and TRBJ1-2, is DSGVTQTPKHLITATGQRVTLRCSPRSGDLSVYWYQQSLDQGLQFLIQYYNGEERAKGNILERFSAQQFPDLHSELNLSSLELGDSALYFCASSAGTSGYYGYTFGSGTRLTVV.

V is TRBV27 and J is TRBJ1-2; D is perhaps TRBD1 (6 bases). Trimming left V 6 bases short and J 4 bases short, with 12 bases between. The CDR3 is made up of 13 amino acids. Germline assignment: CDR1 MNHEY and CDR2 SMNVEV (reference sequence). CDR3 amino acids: CASSQRGSYGYTF. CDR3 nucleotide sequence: TGTGCCAGCAGCCAAAGGGGGTCCTATGGCTACACCTTC.

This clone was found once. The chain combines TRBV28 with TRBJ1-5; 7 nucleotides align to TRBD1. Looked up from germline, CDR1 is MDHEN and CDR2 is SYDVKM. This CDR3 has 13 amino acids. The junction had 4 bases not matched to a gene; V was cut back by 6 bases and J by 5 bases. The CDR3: CASSRTGDQPQHF. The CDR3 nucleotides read TGTGCCAGCAGCCGGACAGGAGATCAGCCCCAGCATTTT.

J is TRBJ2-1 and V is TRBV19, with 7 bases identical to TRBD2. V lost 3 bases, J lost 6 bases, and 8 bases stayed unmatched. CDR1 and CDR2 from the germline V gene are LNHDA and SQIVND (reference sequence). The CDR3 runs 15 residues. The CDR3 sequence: CASSMGGGRSNEQFF. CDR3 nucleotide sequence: TGTGCCAGTAGTATGGGGGGGGGACGCTCCAATGAGCAGTTCTTC. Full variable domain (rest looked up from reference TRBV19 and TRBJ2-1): DGGITQSPKYLFRKEGQNVTLSCEQNLNHDAMYWYRQDPGQGLRLIYYSQIVNDFQKGDIAEGYSVSREKKESFPLTVTSAQKNPTAFYLCASSMGGGRSNEQFFGPGTRLTVL.

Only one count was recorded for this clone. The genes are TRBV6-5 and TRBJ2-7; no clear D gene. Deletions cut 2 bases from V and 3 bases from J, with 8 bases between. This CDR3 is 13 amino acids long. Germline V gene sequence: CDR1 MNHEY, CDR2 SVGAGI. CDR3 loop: CASSYTVGYEQYF. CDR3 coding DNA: TGTGCCAGCAGTTACACGGTTGGCTACGAGCAGTACTTC.

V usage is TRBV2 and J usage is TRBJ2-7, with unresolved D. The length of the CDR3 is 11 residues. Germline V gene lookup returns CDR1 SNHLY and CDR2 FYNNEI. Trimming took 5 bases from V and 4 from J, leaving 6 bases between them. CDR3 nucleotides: TGTGCCAGCAGTCCAGCGTACGAGCAGTACTTC. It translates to CASSPAYEQYF.